The rows below give T cell receptor beta chains drawn from one sample of a study of breast tumors, draining lymph nodes, adjacent tissues. Each CDR3 protein is one row after TCRdb ran MiXCR on the multiplex PCR reads. The sample lists some 53,000 distinct CDR3 sequences, 42% occurring once. The sequenced sample consisted of breast tumor tissue. The receptors stem from a female donor with breast cancer. Some clones in this sample may be carry-over from other donors' samples. Both conserved end residues are part of each CDR3. Each record gives: V gene, J gene, clone size, CDR3 protein. Rows give clone size only sometimes, using once, few, many, or a class for an expanded clone.

>TRBV11-1|TRBJ1-1|many
CASSLRAGRNTEAFF
>TRBV11-2|TRBJ1-2|many
CASSFRDRVNYGYTF
>TRBV7-8|TRBJ1-1|few
CASSATQGAVAEAFF
>TRBV7-3|TRBJ2-3|many
CASSPDKRGTQYF
>TRBV19|TRBJ2-2|many
CATLPGLANTGELFF
>TRBV7-2|TRBJ2-3|many
CASSFLSSTDTQYF
>TRBV10-3|TRBJ2-2|NA
CAISEWTSGSTGELFF
>TRBV7-9|TRBJ2-3|NA
CASSWHLSEQYF
>TRBV20-1|TRBJ2-7|NA
CSAPGGGVYEQYF
>TRBV7-3|TRBJ2-2|many
CASSLTGRLGNTGELFF
>TRBV15|TRBJ2-5|many
CATSREVEGFAETQCF
>TRBV19|TRBJ1-4|many
CASSDSDGPTNEKLFF
>TRBV5-1|TRBJ2-7|many
CASSLEGRLAGADEQYF
>TRBV28|TRBJ2-7|many
CASQFRDYRREQYF
>TRBV5-5|TRBJ2-7|many
CASSLKRSSYEQYF
>TRBV18|TRBJ2-7|many
CASSPGLEAYEQYF
>TRBV7-2|TRBJ1-4|NA
CASSPVTRDSNEKLFF
>TRBV12-3/TRBV12-4|TRBJ1-3|NA
CASSLALTGGSRYGYTIYF
>TRBV9|TRBJ2-3|NA
CASSGGTSEHTDTQYF
>TRBV7-2|TRBJ1-4|NA
CASSFLQGWDEKLFF
>TRBV14|TRBJ2-7|NA
CASSQTGGSEQYF
>TRBV7-2|TRBJ2-3|many
CASSLGGGGADTQYF
>TRBV28|TRBJ2-7|once
CASSPGQLGQYF
>TRBV24-1|TRBJ2-5|many
CATSDLRGVKETQYF
>TRBV29-1|TRBJ2-1|NA
CSEGGGNEQFF
>TRBV11-2|TRBJ2-7|few
CASSPTPPYEQYF
>TRBV7-7|TRBJ2-3|many
CASSLDHTDTQYF
>TRBV6-5|TRBJ2-7|many
CASSYSAGTEQYF
>TRBV5-6|TRBJ2-7|many
CASSLRGEQYF
>TRBV4-1|TRBJ2-7|NA
CASSLVSQGSSYEQYF
>TRBV6-5|TRBJ2-5|many
CASSHRLQETQYF
>TRBV2|TRBJ1-4|many
CASNTATNEKLFF
>TRBV20-1|TRBJ1-5|many
CSAPEGGGFDQPQHF
>TRBV5-5|TRBJ2-5|NA
CASSGSSGRESETQYF
>TRBV6-1|TRBJ1-5|many
CASSEDRGRIGNQPQHF
>TRBV4-2|TRBJ2-7|once
CASSQEGLAGYNEQYF
>TRBV5-1|TRBJ2-5|NA
CASSLAVAGETQYF
>TRBV19|TRBJ1-6|NA
CASKGLAGGEQGSPLHF
>TRBV5-1|TRBJ1-1|NA
CASSLAQGMDTEAFF
>TRBV9|TRBJ2-3|few
CASSATGTSGLTDTQYF
>TRBV7-3|TRBJ2-5|NA
CASSSGTSGVGETQYF
>TRBV25-1|TRBJ1-1|NA
CASSEYGAEAFF
>TRBV20-1|TRBJ2-5|NA
CSVWAGEETQYF
>TRBV7-9|TRBJ2-3|many
CASSPRDRVSTDTQYF